The 25 T cell receptor beta chains below all came from one sample that was sequenced in a study of cytomegalovirus exposure and HLA in healthy donors. PCR involved 60 Vbeta and 13 Jbeta primers. Method: immunoSEQ multiplex PCR; TCRdb's copy keeps in-frame clones and lacks some. Among about 130,000 clones, roughly 88% were seen once, and the ten largest hold less than 3%. The sequenced sample consisted of PBMCs. Receptors originate from a man aged 45-60 years in good health and CMV-seronegative.

The chain combines TRBV28 with TRBJ1-6; 7 bases are shared with TRBD1. Germline-derived CDR1 and CDR2 are MDHEN and SYDVKM. Trimming took 6 bases from V and 6 from J; bases not matched to a gene: 11. There are 16 residues in the CDR3. The CDR3 spells CASSMRQGRPNSPLHF. The CDR3, as DNA: TGTGCCAGCAGCATGAGACAGGGAAGACCTAATTCACCCCTCCACTTT.

The V call is TRBV7-8, the J call TRBJ2-1; TRBD2 matches at 11 bases. V dropped 5 bases and J dropped 3; count of bases not matched to a gene: 15. The CDR3 runs 19 residues. From germline, CDR1 is SGHVS and CDR2 FQNEAQ. The CDR3 nucleotides are TGTGCCAGCAGCCTACCCACTAGCGGGGGAAACCGGAACTACAATGAGCAGTTCTTC. Translating gives CASSLPTSGGNRNYNEQFF.

This chain joins TRBV5-1 and TRBJ1-2; weak D call: TRBD1 (5 bases). Trimming shortened V by 0 bases and J by 4 bases, and 13 bases separated the two germline ends. The CDR3 contains 15 residues. Germline CDR1 and CDR2: SGHRS and YFSETQ. CDR3 sequence reads: CASSLVSGGGYGYTF. The DNA for the CDR3 is TGCGCCAGCAGCTTGGTATCCGGGGGAGGCTATGGCTACACCTTC.

The chain has TRBV6-1 and TRBJ2-1; 8 bases line up with TRBD2. The germline V gene has CDR1 MNHNS and CDR2 SASEGT. The CDR3 loop spans 16 amino acids. The V and J ends lost 3 bases and 8 bases, in that order; junction bases with no gene match: 12. The CDR3 DNA sequence: TGTGCCAGCAGTGACGGGACTAGAATAGAACTCGATGAGCAGTTCTTC. This sequence encodes CASSDGTRIELDEQFF.

The chain combines TRBV6-6 with TRBJ1-2, with TRBD1 as a possible D gene (5 bases). CDR3 size: 14 residues. V was shortened by 2 bases and J by 4 bases, with 11 bases between the two germline ends. The germline gives CDR1 MNHNY, CDR2 SVGAGI (reference sequence). CDR3 coding DNA: TGTGCCAGCAGTTACGGGGGGGAGAGCTATGGCTACACCTTC. It yields the protein CASSYGGESYGYTF.

A single count supports this clone. The chain joins TRBV5-6 to TRBJ2-1; D remains ambiguous. V shed 0 bases and J shed 9 bases, with 13 bases lying between them. Looked up from germline, CDR1 is SGHDT and CDR2 is YYEEEE. This CDR3 spans 14 amino acids. CDR3 DNA sequence: TGTGCCAGCAGCTTGGGGCTTCCGGGTGGTGAGCAGTTCTTC. It translates to CASSLGLPGGEQFF.

The chain recombines TRBV7-2 with TRBJ1-1; no clear D. This CDR3 comprises 12 residues. V gave up 1 base and J gave up 9 bases, with 9 bases separating them. CDR1 is SGHTA and CDR2 is FQGNSA in the germline V gene. The chain's CDR3 is CASSLVGGKAFF. The CDR3 DNA reads as TGTGCCAGCAGCTTAGTAGGAGGGAAAGCTTTCTTT.

Concerning this clone: Other DNA variants within this sample encode the same CDR3. This sequence joins TRBV7-3 and TRBJ1-1; a possible D gene is TRBD1 (5 bases). This CDR3 is built from 14 residues. The ends were cut back, 3 bases at V and 1 base at J, with 9 bases in the middle. Germline V gives CDR1 SGHTA, CDR2 FQGTGA. CDR3 sequence (DNA): TGTGCCAGCAGCTTGGGGGGAGAGAACACTGAAGCTTTCTTT. Translation: CASSLGGENTEAFF.

The CDR3 here is CASSLSGAPNEQFF. DNA of the CDR3: TGTGCCAGCAGCCTTAGCGGGGCGCCGAATGAGCAGTTCTTC. V is TRBV5-8 and J is TRBJ2-1; 8 positions agree with TRBD2. V was pared by 4 bases and J by 7 bases, with 7 bases of the junction left unmatched. The V gene's germline CDR1 is SGHTS and CDR2 YDEGEE. This CDR3 is built from 14 residues.

V and J are TRBV13 and TRBJ2-7, with 10 bases that match TRBD1. The CDR3 is 13 amino acids. Germline values: CDR1 PRHDT, CDR2 FYEKMQ (reference sequence). The J segment lost 3 bases and the V segment lost 8 bases, leaving 4 bases of the junction unmatched. The CDR3 bases are TGTGCCAGCTCCCGGGACAGGGGCTACGAGCAGTACTTC. Encoded protein: CASSRDRGYEQYF.

The CDR3 bases are TGCAGCGTTGAAGATCAAGCGGGGACTGGTGAGACCCAGTACTTC. Translation gives CSVEDQAGTGETQYF. V usage is TRBV29-1 and J usage is TRBJ2-5; 7 nucleotides match TRBD2. The germline gives CDR1 SQVTM, CDR2 ANQGSEA. Germline trimming cut 0 bases from V and 5 bases from J; bases unmatched to any gene: 9. The CDR3 extends over 15 amino acids.

Here the CDR3 DNA reads TGTGCCAGCAGCTTCGGACAGACTAACTATGGCTACACCTTC. Its translation is CASSFGQTNYGYTF. V is TRBV7-9 and J is TRBJ1-2; D possibly corresponds to TRBD1 (6 bases). There are 14 residues in the CDR3. V gave up 3 bases and J gave up 0 bases, with 8 bases separating them. Germline lookup yields CDR1 SEHNR and CDR2 FQNEAQ (reference sequence).

The V call is TRBV7-2, the J call TRBJ2-7; the D is unclear. Germline V CDR1 and CDR2: SGHTA, FQGNSA. The CDR3 has 15 amino acids. Trimming left V 3 bases short and J 3 bases short, with 15 bases between. This CDR3 is CASSFMRSAVYEQYF. The DNA of the CDR3 is TGTGCCAGCAGCTTTATGAGGAGTGCAGTCTACGAGCAGTACTTC.

This sequence joins TRBV9 and TRBJ2-1; 10 bases are shared with TRBD2. CDR1 and CDR2 (germline): SGDLS, YYNGEE. After removal of 4 bases from V and 6 bases from J, the junction contained 4 bases not matched to a gene. The CDR3 consists of 14 residues. The CDR3 here is CASSPLAGVNEQFF. Here the CDR3 DNA reads TGTGCCAGCAGCCCTCTAGCGGGGGTCAATGAGCAGTTCTTC.

This rearrangement joins TRBV7-9 to TRBJ1-1, with D perhaps matching TRBD1 (6 bases). This CDR3 has 13 residues. Trimming removed 2 bases at V and 11 bases at J, with 15 bases between. Germline values: CDR1 SEHNR, CDR2 FQNEAQ (reference sequence). CDR3 loop: CASSLSDSFWAFF. The DNA for the CDR3 is TGTGCCAGCAGCTTATCGGACAGCTTCTGGGCTTTCTTT.

V gene TRBV27 combines with J gene TRBJ2-2; 10 nucleotides match TRBD1. Germline values: CDR1 MNHEY, CDR2 SMNVEV (reference sequence). The CDR3 totals 17 residues. The trim removed 2 bases at V and 4 bases at J, leaving 7 bases unmatched. The CDR3 bases are TGTGCCAGCAGTTTAAGATGGCGGGACAGGGGCACCGGGGAGCTGTTTTTT. It specifies CASSLRWRDRGTGELFF.

This rearrangement joins TRBV5-4 to TRBJ2-2; D is possibly TRBD1 (6 bases). Germline loops: CDR1 SGHNT, CDR2 YYREEE (reference sequence). V was clipped by 4 bases and J by 3 bases, with 10 bases between them. The CDR3 has 14 residues. The CDR3 loop is CASSQGQHTGELFF. Here the CDR3 DNA reads TGTGCCAGCAGCCAAGGACAGCACACCGGGGAGCTGTTTTTT.

The genes are TRBV4-1 and TRBJ1-5; D call uncertain. V gave up 0 bases and J gave up 7 bases, with 10 bases separating them. This CDR3 is 14 amino acids long. Germline CDR1 is MGHRA and CDR2 is YSYEKL. The CDR3 DNA reads TGCGCCAGCAGCCAAGATGGCGGTTTCCAGCCCCAGCATTTT. As protein: CASSQDGGFQPQHF.

The J gene is TRBJ1-2, the V gene TRBV27; 7 positions agree with TRBD1. Germline V gene data show CDR1 as MNHEY and CDR2 as SMNVEV (reference sequence). The CDR3 contains 14 residues. Trimming removed 6 bases from V and 2 bases from J; junction bases left unmatched: 6. CDR3 in DNA: TGTGCCAGCAGCAAGACAGGGCAAAACTATGGCTACACCTTC. Its translation is CASSKTGQNYGYTF.

The J gene is TRBJ2-7, the V gene TRBV4-1; D gene uncertain. In germline, CDR1 is MGHRA, CDR2 YSYEKL. This CDR3 comprises 15 residues. The V end lost 2 bases, the J end lost 3 bases, and 14 bases lay between the germline ends. The CDR3 sequence: CASSQPTSRVYEQYF. The CDR3 coding sequence is TGCGCCAGCAGCCAACCCACGAGCCGGGTCTACGAGCAGTACTTC.

The V gene is TRBV5-4, the J gene TRBJ1-4; 10 nucleotides agree with TRBD1. This CDR3 is built from 13 residues. The junction had 1 base not matched to a gene; V was cut back by 4 bases and J by 7 bases. The germline V gene has CDR1 SGHNT and CDR2 YYREEE (reference sequence). This chain's CDR3 is CASSRTGGEKLFF. CDR3 sequence (DNA): TGTGCCAGCAGCCGGACAGGGGGTGAAAAACTGTTTTTT. Using reference TRBV5-4 and TRBJ1-4 for the parts outside the CDR3, the full variable domain is ETGVTQSPTHLIKTRGQQVTLRCSSQSGHNTVSWYQQALGQGPQFIFQYYREEENGRGNFPPRFSGLQFPNYSSELNVNALELDDSALYLCASSRTGGEKLFFGSGTQLSVL.

V gene TRBV9 combines with J gene TRBJ2-5; 13 bases map to TRBD2. The CDR3 contains 14 residues. Germline lookup yields CDR1 SGDLS and CDR2 YYNGEE. With 5 bases clipped from V and 7 bases from J, the junction kept 5 bases outside the gene matches. Written as DNA, the CDR3 is TGTGCCAGCAGTCGGACTAGCGGGGGTGTGACCCAGTACTTC. It encodes CASSRTSGGVTQYF.

The V and J genes are TRBV7-8 and TRBJ1-5; TRBD1 aligns across 10 bases. Losses at the gene ends were 2 bases for V and 2 bases for J; bases not matched to a gene: 3. Germline CDR1 is SGHVS and CDR2 is FQNEAQ. The CDR3 sequence is 16 residues long. The CDR3 loop is CASSLIGTGGNQPQHF. The CDR3 region has the DNA TGTGCCAGCAGCTTAATCGGGACAGGGGGCAATCAGCCCCAGCATTTT.

This sequence joins TRBV6-5 and TRBJ2-7, with D perhaps TRBD2 (5 bases). CDR3 length equals 13 residues. CDR1 and CDR2 (germline): MNHEY, SVGAGI. The germline V and J ends were trimmed by 8 bases and 0 bases, with 11 bases remaining between them. Written as DNA, the CDR3 is TGTGCCAGCTCGAGGGCAGGCTCCTACGAGCAGTACTTC. As protein: CASSRAGSYEQYF.

This chain uses TRBV19 with TRBJ1-2, with D hard to call. This CDR3 contains 17 residues. CDR1 LNHDA and CDR2 SQIVND come from the germline V gene (reference sequence). Deletions cut 2 bases from V and 6 bases from J, with 22 bases between. The DNA of the CDR3 is TGTGCCAGTAGTATAATTCTGGAGGCAGGCCGGTCTGATGGCTACACCTTC. It codes for CASSIILEAGRSDGYTF. Combining the CDR3 with reference TRBV19 and TRBJ1-2 gives the whole variable domain DGGITQSPKYLFRKEGQNVTLSCEQNLNHDAMYWYRQDPGQGLRLIYYSQIVNDFQKGDIAEGYSVSREKKESFPLTVTSAQKNPTAFYLCASSIILEAGRSDGYTFGSGTRLTVV.